This is a list of T cell receptor beta chains from one sample in a study of tissue T cells after allogeneic stem cell transplantation. The repertoire was sequenced with immunoSEQ multiplex PCR; TCRdb's copy has only in-frame clones and lacks some. The repertoire holds roughly 3,100 clones, with under 70% as singletons. The sequenced sample was jejunal tissue, obtained at autopsy. The origin of the receptors is a male patient over 55 with steroid-refractory graft-versus-host disease after an allogeneic stem cell transplant. Some T cells may be the graft donor's. Both conserved end residues are part of each CDR3. The D gene is left open where the match is weak. Size tells how often a clone was seen (once, few, many) or the class of an expanded clone, and some rows leave it out.

TRBD2 TRBJ2-1 few TRBV5-4 CASSPREGALIYNEQFF TGTGCCAGCAGTCCGCGGGAGGGGGCCTTAATTTACAATGAGCAGTTCTTC
- TRBJ1-3 - TRBV19 CASSRQNSGNTIYF TGTGCCAGTAGCCGACAGAACTCTGGAAACACCATATATTTT
- TRBJ1-1 - TRBV15 CATSREIGRLDTEAFF TGTGCCACCAGCAGAGAAATCGGGAGGTTGGACACTGAAGCTTTCTTT
TRBD1 TRBJ1-6 - TRBV19 CASRDRENSPLHF TGTGCCAGCAGGGACAGGGAAAATTCACCCCTCCACTTT
TRBD1 TRBJ1-6 - TRBV4-1 CASSHSGTGYSPLHF TGCGCCAGCAGCCACTCCGGGACAGGGTATTCACCCCTCCACTTT
- TRBJ1-2 - TRBV4-3 CASSQDWGQPYSGGYTF TGCGCCAGCAGCCAAGATTGGGGGCAACCCTACTCGGGAGGCTACACCTTC
TRBD1 TRBJ2-3 - TRBV6-2/TRBV6-3 CASSSPGTDSTDTQYF TGTGCCAGCAGTTCCCCGGGGACAGACAGCACAGATACGCAGTATTTT
- TRBJ2-6 - TRBV20-1 CSASQSRGSSGANVLTF TGCAGTGCTAGTCAATCGAGGGGTAGCTCTGGGGCCAACGTCCTGACTTTC
- TRBJ2-2 - TRBV14 CASRPTVENTGELFF TGTGCCAGCAGACCTACTGTAGAGAACACCGGGGAGCTGTTTTTT
- TRBJ1-1 few TRBV29-1 CSVGHSTEAFF TGCAGCGTTGGTCATAGCACTGAAGCTTTCTTT
- TRBJ2-7 few TRBV5-1 CASSTRPSNYEQYF TGCGCCAGCAGCACCCGACCCTCCAACTACGAGCAGTACTTC
- TRBJ2-5 - TRBV27 CASSFGIQETQYF TGTGCCAGCAGTTTCGGCATCCAAGAGACCCAGTACTTC
- TRBJ1-3 - TRBV3-1/TRBV3-2 CASSQAGVGVLGNTIYF TGTGCCAGCAGCCAAGCGGGAGTAGGGGTACTCGGAAACACCATATATTTT
- TRBJ2-3 - TRBV4-3 CASSQADYFTDTQYF TGCGCCAGCAGCCAGGCGGATTATTTCACAGATACGCAGTATTTT
- TRBJ2-5 - TRBV4-2 CASSQSPSTETQYF TGTGCCAGCAGCCAATCACCTAGCACGGAGACCCAGTACTTC
TRBD1 TRBJ1-2 few TRBV5-4 CASSFRGQGNYGYTF TGTGCCAGCAGCTTCCGCGGACAGGGGAACTATGGCTACACCTTC
- TRBJ2-5 - TRBV12-5 CASGLQRLSIQETQYF TGTGCTAGTGGTTTACAACGTCTTAGCATCCAAGAGACCCAGTACTTC
- TRBJ1-5 - TRBV7-6 CASSSRNGQPQHF TGTGCCAGCAGCTCCCGAAATGGTCAGCCCCAGCATTTT
- TRBJ1-1 few TRBV9 CASSVRQNTEAFF TGTGCCAGCAGCGTACGACAGAACACTGAAGCTTTCTTT
- TRBJ2-7 few TRBV7-9 CASGPGGYEQYF TGTGCCAGCGGCCCTGGGGGTTACGAGCAGTACTTC
- TRBJ1-1 - TRBV12-5 CASGTQGDTEAFF TGTGCTAGTGGTACACAGGGCGACACTGAAGCTTTCTTT
TRBD1 TRBJ2-2 - TRBV6-5 CASSYSWDRGAGELFF TGTGCCAGCAGTTACTCCTGGGACAGGGGCGCCGGGGAGCTGTTTTTT
- TRBJ1-1 - TRBV27 CASSYGGTEAFF TGTGCCAGCAGTTACGGGGGCACTGAAGCTTTCTTT
TRBD1 TRBJ2-3 - TRBV24-1 CATGDSLAQYF TGTGCCACCGGGGACAGCTTAGCGCAGTATTTT